This entry is about one TCR beta chain. The data were obtained in a study of T cells after yellow fever vaccination. Each CDR3 protein is one row after TCRdb ran MiXCR on the 5' RACE reads. The table includes around 310,000 distinct CDR3 sequences, around 3.6% detected once. This TCR derives from a young man who received the YFV17D yellow fever vaccine. This material consisted of PBMCs, taken on the day of the yellow fever booster vaccination.

The CDR3 coding sequence is TGTGCTAGTGGTTTGGTCACGTACCGACAGGGCGGGGGCTATGGCTACACCTTC. It translates to CASGLVTYRQGGGYGYTF. This chain joins TRBV12-5 and TRBJ1-2, with 7 bases that match TRBD1. V lost 0 bases to trimming and J lost 4 bases; unmatched junction nucleotides: 14. Germline V gene data show CDR1 as LGHNT and CDR2 as FRNRAP. There are 18 residues in the CDR3. Combining the CDR3 with reference TRBV12-5 and TRBJ1-2 gives the whole variable domain DARVTQTPRHKVTEMGQEVTMRCQPILGHNTVFWYRQTMMQGLELLAYFRNRAPLDDSGMPKDRFSAEMPDATLATLKIQPSEPRDSAVYFCASGLVTYRQGGGYGYTFGSGTRLTVV.